One sample yielded the 21 T cell receptor beta chains listed below, sequenced in a study of blood T cell repertoires in COVID-19. Measured with immunoSEQ multiplex PCR; TCRdb has only the in-frame clones, and not every one. The table lists 130,000 to 150,000 clones, around 90% of them singletons. Material: peripheral blood. The receptors stem from a woman aged 45-65 years with acute or convalescent COVID-19.

Notes on this clone: The sample contains more than one DNA sequence encoding this CDR3. This chain connects TRBV5-1 to TRBJ1-4, with D perhaps matching TRBD1 (6 bases). Germline V lookup: CDR1 SGHRS, CDR2 YFSETQ. The length of the CDR3 is 17 residues. V shed 1 base and J shed 0 bases, with 13 bases lying between them. The CDR3 here is CASSLIGTPATNEKLFF. The DNA for the CDR3 is TGCGCCAGCAGCTTGATTGGGACACCTGCAACTAATGAAAAACTGTTTTTT. The variable domain in full, completed from reference TRBV5-1 and TRBJ1-4, reads KAGVTQTPRYLIKTRGQQVTLSCSPISGHRSVSWYQQTPGQGLQFLFEYFSETQRNKGNFPGRFSGRQFSNSRSEMNVSTLELGDSALYLCASSLIGTPATNEKLFFGSGTQLSVL.

The rearrangement links TRBV27 to TRBJ2-1; tentatively, D is TRBD2 (5 bases). CDR1 MNHEY and CDR2 SMNVEV come from the germline V gene (reference sequence). Between the trimmed V and J ends, which lost 3 bases and 2 bases, there was a span of 11 bases. CDR3 length: 15 residues. CDR3 DNA sequence: TGTGCCAGCAGTTTGGCGGGCCCTGCCTACAATGAGCAGTTCTTC. Protein sequence: CASSLAGPAYNEQFF.

J is TRBJ1-6 and V is TRBV3-1 (or the pseudogene TRBV3-2); tentatively, D is TRBD1 (5 bases). Germline V CDR1 and CDR2: LGHDT, YNNKEL (reference sequence). This CDR3 is 14 amino acids long. Trimming stripped 2 bases from V and 7 bases from J, with 9 bases between. CDR3 residues: CASSQLQANSPLHF. The CDR3 region has the DNA TGTGCCAGCAGCCAACTACAGGCGAATTCACCCCTCCACTTT.

This chain joins TRBV7-9 and TRBJ1-1; D not resolved. V lost 7 bases, J lost 1 base, and 10 bases lay in between. Germline V CDR1 and CDR2: SEHNR, FQNEAQ (reference sequence). CDR3 length equals 13 residues. CDR3 coding DNA: TGTGCCAGCATGCCCGCTAGGAACACTGAAGCTTTCTTT. Translated, it gives CASMPARNTEAFF.

The V and J genes are TRBV25-1 and TRBJ2-2, with 9 nucleotides matching TRBD1. The CDR3 totals 17 residues. CDR1 is MGHDK and CDR2 is SYGVNS in the germline V gene. V was clipped by 4 bases and J by 1 base; unmatched bases: 7. CDR3 nucleotides: TGTGCCAGCAGTGGAGCTTACAGGGGGCTGAACACCGGGGAGCTGTTTTTT. Translated, it gives CASSGAYRGLNTGELFF.

The CDR3 DNA reads as TGTGCCAGCTCCCCTGGGACTAGCGGGAGGATTACGCAGTATTTT. It yields the protein CASSPGTSGRITQYF. This rearrangement joins TRBV18 to TRBJ2-3, with 15 nucleotides matching TRBD2. The J segment lost 8 bases and the V segment lost 6 bases, leaving 6 bases of the junction unmatched. The germline V gene has CDR1 KGHSH and CDR2 LQKENI. The CDR3 spans 15 residues.

V gene TRBV7-6 combines with J gene TRBJ2-3; tentatively, D is TRBD2 (5 bases). Germline CDR1 is SGHVS and CDR2 is FNYEAQ. Trimming cost V 3 bases and J 5 bases, with 12 bases left between them. This CDR3 has 14 amino acids. The CDR3 sequence is CASSLEVGGDTQYF. In nucleotides, the CDR3 is TGTGCCAGCAGCTTGGAGGTAGGAGGAGATACGCAGTATTTT. Using reference TRBV7-6 and TRBJ2-3 for the parts outside the CDR3, the full variable domain is GAGVSQSPRYKVTKRGQDVALRCDPISGHVSLYWYRQALGQGPEFLTYFNYEAQQDKSGLPNDRFSAERPEGSISTLTIQRTEQRDSAMYRCASSLEVGGDTQYFGPGTRLTVL.

The chain combines TRBV5-1 with TRBJ1-1, with 10 bases identical to TRBD1. Germline-derived CDR1 and CDR2 are SGHRS and YFSETQ. After removal of 4 bases from V and 0 bases from J, the junction contained 3 bases not matched to a gene. The CDR3 contains 15 residues. CDR3 sequence (DNA): TGCGCCAGCAGCCCGGGACAGGGGATGAACACTGAAGCTTTCTTT. Translation: CASSPGQGMNTEAFF. Full variable domain (outside the CDR3, taken from reference TRBV5-1 and TRBJ1-1): KAGVTQTPRYLIKTRGQQVTLSCSPISGHRSVSWYQQTPGQGLQFLFEYFSETQRNKGNFPGRFSGRQFSNSRSEMNVSTLELGDSALYLCASSPGQGMNTEAFFGQGTRLTVV.

This clone has a handful of counts. This rearrangement joins TRBV4-1 to TRBJ1-6; a possible D gene is TRBD1 (6 bases). The ends were cut back, 1 base at V and 8 bases at J, with 21 bases in the middle. This CDR3 comprises 18 residues. The germline CDR1 and CDR2 sequences are MGHRA and YSYEKL. The CDR3: CASSQGTLRGAFDSPLHF. The CDR3 DNA follows: TGCGCCAGCAGCCAAGGTACACTCAGGGGCGCTTTTGATTCACCCCTCCACTTT.

The rearrangement joins TRBV5-1 to TRBJ2-3; TRBD2 agrees at 11 bases. V lost 2 bases, J lost 0 bases, and 11 bases stayed unmatched. This CDR3 contains 19 residues. Germline CDR1 reads SGHRS; CDR2 reads YFSETQ. The CDR3 region is CASSFGTSGGWASTDTQYF. CDR3 DNA sequence: TGCGCCAGCAGCTTTGGAACTAGCGGGGGATGGGCTAGCACAGATACGCAGTATTTT.

The gene calls are TRBV27 and TRBJ1-2, with a tentative D call TRBD1 (5 bases). This CDR3 comprises 15 residues. Trimming stripped 5 bases from V and 4 bases from J, with 17 bases between. The germline V gene has CDR1 MNHEY and CDR2 SMNVEV (reference sequence). Here the CDR3 DNA reads TGTGCCAGCAGTCCCTGGGCCTCGGGGGGCTATGGCTACACCTTC. It codes for CASSPWASGGYGYTF.

V is TRBV6-6 and J is TRBJ1-2; 8 bases line up with TRBD1. Germline lookup yields CDR1 MNHNY and CDR2 SVGAGI (reference sequence). V shed 6 bases and J 5 bases; nucleotides not matched to a gene: 14. The CDR3 is made up of 16 amino acids. CDR3: CASRPQGGRLGYGYTF. In DNA, the CDR3 is TGTGCCAGCAGACCACAGGGGGGGAGGCTAGGATATGGCTACACCTTC.

On this clone itself: The sample has other DNA sequences that encode this CDR3 too. The rearrangement uses TRBV18 and TRBJ2-7; 11 bases are a match to TRBD2. The J segment lost 3 bases and the V segment lost 6 bases, leaving 4 bases of the junction unmatched. Germline CDR1 and CDR2: KGHSH and LQKENI. This CDR3 comprises 14 residues. The CDR3 reads CASSPGLAGYEQYF. The CDR3 nucleotides read TGTGCCAGCTCGCCCGGACTAGCGGGCTACGAGCAGTACTTC.

This chain connects TRBV3-1 (or the pseudogene TRBV3-2) to TRBJ2-5; D is perhaps TRBD1 (5 bases). Germline values: CDR1 LGHDT, CDR2 YNNKEL (reference sequence). Trimming removed 4 bases from V and 0 bases from J, with 21 bases in between. The CDR3 loop spans 18 amino acids. The CDR3 loop reads CASSPYPQRGYYQETQYF. The CDR3 bases are TGTGCCAGCAGCCCCTACCCCCAAAGGGGCTACTACCAAGAGACCCAGTACTTC.

This chain uses TRBV18 with TRBJ2-2; 7 bases map to TRBD2. This CDR3 has 16 residues. In germline, CDR1 is KGHSH, CDR2 LQKENI. V was clipped by 4 bases and J by 4 bases; unmatched bases: 9. DNA of the CDR3: TGTGCCAGCTCACAAACCTCTAGCGGTGGCACCGGGGAGCTGTTTTTT. Translation gives CASSQTSSGGTGELFF.

The chain recombines TRBV6-5 with TRBJ2-7; D possibly corresponds to TRBD1 (5 bases). The CDR3 is made up of 16 amino acids. The germline gives CDR1 MNHEY, CDR2 SVGAGI. Trimming removed 0 bases at V and 2 bases at J, with 14 bases between. The CDR3 sequence: CASSYSWQGIAYEQYF. As DNA, the CDR3 is TGTGCCAGCAGTTACTCGTGGCAGGGCATCGCCTACGAGCAGTACTTC.

CDR3 sequence (DNA): TGTGCCAGCACAGGGGCGAACACCGGGGAGCTGTTTTTT. It encodes CASTGANTGELFF. The chain has TRBV28 and TRBJ2-2; D is perhaps TRBD1 (6 bases). V was shortened by 7 bases and J by 0 bases, with 6 bases between the two germline ends. Germline CDR1 is MDHEN and CDR2 is SYDVKM. The length of the CDR3 is 13 residues.

On this clone: A read error may account for a junction end that differs from germline. The rearrangement joins TRBV7-3 to TRBJ1-1; tentative D call: TRBD1 (5 bases). The CDR3 runs to 14 residues. The germline V gene encodes CDR1 SGHTA and CDR2 FQGTGA. CDR3 region: CASSLTGDSGYAFF. For the CDR3, the DNA is TGTGCCAGCAGTTTAACGGGGGACTCAGGGTACGCTTTCTTT. Drawing the rest from reference TRBV7-3 and TRBJ1-1, the complete variable domain is GAGVSQTPSNKVTEKGKYVELRCDPISGHTALYWYRQSLGQGPEFLIYFQGTGAADDSGLPNDRFFAVRPEGSVSTLKIQRTERGDSAVYLCASSLTGDSGYAFFGQGTRLTVV.

The rearrangement joins TRBV29-1 to TRBJ1-4; 8 bases are a match to TRBD1. The germline gives CDR1 SQVTM, CDR2 ANQGSEA. This CDR3 region has 13 residues. Germline trimming cut 3 bases from V and 8 bases from J; bases unmatched to any gene: 5. The chain's CDR3 is CSVDKQGGEKLFF. CDR3 DNA: TGCAGCGTTGACAAACAGGGGGGAGAAAAACTGTTTTTT.

This sequence joins TRBV3-1 (or the pseudogene TRBV3-2) and TRBJ1-3; 7 nucleotides align to TRBD1. Trimming at V came to 3 bases and at J to 8 bases, leaving 10 bases not matched to a gene. CDR1 and CDR2 from the germline V gene are LGHDT and YNNKEL (reference sequence). The CDR3 totals 15 residues. CDR3 DNA: TGTGCCAGCAGCCACCCAGGGGGAACCCGGGACACCATATATTTT. Protein: CASSHPGGTRDTIYF.

The rearrangement joins TRBV6-5 to TRBJ2-3; 9 bases are shared with TRBD2. V trimming: 7 bases; J trimming: 1 base; junction bases outside the gene matches: 6. Germline V CDR1 and CDR2: MNHEY, SVGAGI. This CDR3 is 15 amino acids long. CDR3 bases: TGTGCCAGCAAGAGAAAGCGGGAGGGCACAGATACGCAGTATTTT. It encodes CASKRKREGTDTQYF.